These T cell receptor beta chains were read from a single sample in a study of CXCR3-negative and CXCR3-positive naive CD8 T cells. TCRdb reprocessed the 5' RACE reads, with one entry per CDR3 protein and no DNA. The listing contains some 110,000 distinct CDR3 sequences. Sample: naive CXCR3+ CD8+ T cells from blood. These receptors originate from a human donor in good health. Some clones in this sample may be carry-over from other donors' samples. CDR3s include the opening cysteine and the closing phenylalanine or tryptophan. The order of the fields is J gene, V gene, CDR3 protein.

j_gene: TRBJ2-4; v_gene: TRBV29-1; CDR3aa: CSVDTGTKNIQYF
j_gene: TRBJ2-2; v_gene: TRBV29-1; CDR3aa: CSVYEDNGELFF
j_gene: TRBJ2-7; v_gene: TRBV7-2; CDR3aa: CASSLSLTGYYEQYF
j_gene: TRBJ2-3; v_gene: TRBV29-1; CDR3aa: CSATRDSSTDTQYF
j_gene: TRBJ2-2; v_gene: TRBV5-6; CDR3aa: CASSLWSGLNTGELFF
j_gene: TRBJ2-1; v_gene: TRBV5-1; CDR3aa: CASSLRDPRDEQFF
j_gene: TRBJ1-4; v_gene: TRBV28; CDR3aa: CASSSRDRATNEKLFF
j_gene: TRBJ2-7; v_gene: TRBV29-1; CDR3aa: CSVEGGWGEQYF
j_gene: TRBJ2-7; v_gene: TRBV7-3; CDR3aa: CASSADRGYEQYF
j_gene: TRBJ2-1; v_gene: TRBV6-6; CDR3aa: CASSWRDEQFF
j_gene: TRBJ2-1; v_gene: TRBV9; CDR3aa: CASSGGTGYNEQFF
j_gene: TRBJ2-5; v_gene: TRBV12-3/TRBV12-4; CDR3aa: CASSLLGETQYF
j_gene: TRBJ2-3; v_gene: TRBV6-1; CDR3aa: CASSDLLLAGQDTDTQYF
j_gene: TRBJ2-7; v_gene: TRBV7-2; CDR3aa: CASSFGTGQYF
j_gene: TRBJ1-2; v_gene: TRBV27; CDR3aa: CASSSLKPTGGYTF
j_gene: TRBJ2-4; v_gene: TRBV7-3; CDR3aa: CASSLWSGGAKNIQYF
j_gene: TRBJ2-1; v_gene: TRBV12-3/TRBV12-4; CDR3aa: CATRTGGRNEQFF
j_gene: TRBJ2-5; v_gene: TRBV29-1; CDR3aa: CSVEDRGGGETQYF
j_gene: TRBJ2-6; v_gene: TRBV7-3; CDR3aa: CASSPVTGKSSGANVLTF
j_gene: TRBJ1-1; v_gene: TRBV20-1; CDR3aa: CSARPILDGGPLNTEAFF
j_gene: TRBJ2-7; v_gene: TRBV4-1; CDR3aa: CASSQLAGGRTYEQYF
j_gene: TRBJ2-2; v_gene: TRBV11-2; CDR3aa: CASSRTGKVAGELFF
j_gene: TRBJ1-1; v_gene: TRBV28; CDR3aa: CASSPRSELNTEAFF
j_gene: TRBJ2-1; v_gene: TRBV7-9; CDR3aa: CASSFDWNEQFF
j_gene: TRBJ2-1; v_gene: TRBV9; CDR3aa: CASSGTSGSSSYNEQFF
j_gene: TRBJ2-7; v_gene: TRBV5-5; CDR3aa: CASSLAGGISSYEQYF
j_gene: TRBJ2-3; v_gene: TRBV12-3/TRBV12-4; CDR3aa: CASSPLSGAVPDTQYF
j_gene: TRBJ2-1; v_gene: TRBV28; CDR3aa: CASSLRLNNEQFF
j_gene: TRBJ2-1; v_gene: TRBV29-1; CDR3aa: CSARSSYNEQFF
j_gene: TRBJ1-4; v_gene: TRBV28; CDR3aa: CASSFGQGVEKLFF
j_gene: TRBJ2-5; v_gene: TRBV24-1; CDR3aa: CATSDLRNGQETQYF
j_gene: TRBJ2-5; v_gene: TRBV5-1; CDR3aa: CASSLVGGPQETQYF
j_gene: TRBJ2-3; v_gene: TRBV28; CDR3aa: CASSLFRAADTQYF
j_gene: TRBJ1-5; v_gene: TRBV5-1; CDR3aa: CASSLTGSFNQPQHF
j_gene: TRBJ1-1; v_gene: TRBV13; CDR3aa: CASSSQGEGTEAFF
j_gene: TRBJ2-1; v_gene: TRBV4-1; CDR3aa: CASSQEAGYVNEQFF
j_gene: TRBJ1-1; v_gene: TRBV5-1; CDR3aa: CASSLAGGYTEAFF
j_gene: TRBJ1-4; v_gene: TRBV4-2; CDR3aa: CASSQPRNPNEKLFF
j_gene: TRBJ2-3; v_gene: TRBV7-8; CDR3aa: CASSLAGGDTQYF
j_gene: TRBJ2-7; v_gene: TRBV29-1; CDR3aa: CSVEGQGEGYEQYF
j_gene: TRBJ1-1; v_gene: TRBV7-9; CDR3aa: CASSPRTGGVTEAFF
j_gene: TRBJ2-1; v_gene: TRBV6-2/TRBV6-3; CDR3aa: CASSPPWGTYNEQFF
j_gene: TRBJ2-2; v_gene: TRBV7-3; CDR3aa: CASSLTPLAGGSTGELFF
j_gene: TRBJ1-1; v_gene: TRBV23-1; CDR3aa: CASSQSRKDRVNTEAFF
j_gene: TRBJ1-5; v_gene: TRBV15; CDR3aa: CATSSDTGEGNQPQHF
j_gene: TRBJ2-5; v_gene: TRBV7-9; CDR3aa: CASSPLFGTNQETQYF
j_gene: TRBJ2-7; v_gene: TRBV28; CDR3aa: CASSRRDSPYEQYF
j_gene: TRBJ1-2; v_gene: TRBV2; CDR3aa: CASSESAGANYGHTF
j_gene: TRBJ2-5; v_gene: TRBV7-2; CDR3aa: CASSAYSGETQYF